This entry features one T cell receptor (beta chain) sequence. Only in-frame clones appear in the TCRdb table, and some are missing; sequencing was by immunoSEQ multiplex PCR. The sample lists 170,000 or so clones, roughly 92% occurring once. The data are from a study of control samples from healthy donors and cancer patients. This CDR3 is 15 amino acids long. The germline CDR1 and CDR2 sequences are SGHRS and YFSETQ. The ends were cut back, 4 bases at V and 3 bases at J, with 14 bases in the middle. Input material: blood. The source of this sequence is a woman between 18 and 29 years old in good health. The chain joins TRBV5-1 to TRBJ1-3, with D uncertain. CDR3 region: CASSPGQTIGNTIYF. The CDR3 nucleotides are TGCGCCAGCAGCCCCGGGCAGACGATTGGAAACACCATATATTTT.